The 15 T cell receptor beta chains below all came from one sample that was sequenced in a study of high-grade serous ovarian cancer treatment subgroups. Tumor samples were taken before definitive surgery or chemotherapy. TCRdb's table, derived via immunoSEQ multiplex PCR, lists solely in-frame clones and lacks some. The sample consists of some 4,500 clones, over 65% of them appearing once. What was sequenced was tumor tissue. These receptors were taken from a human donor with high-grade serous ovarian cancer.

This chain uses TRBV5-1 with TRBJ1-1, with 9 nucleotides matching TRBD1. CDR3 length: 12 residues. V gave up 3 bases and J gave up 8 bases; unmatched junction bases: 2. The V gene's germline CDR1 is SGHRS and CDR2 YFSETQ. The CDR3 sequence: CASSSGQGEAFF. The DNA of the CDR3 is TGCGCCAGCAGCTCGGGACAGGGCGAAGCTTTCTTT.

V gene TRBV2 combines with J gene TRBJ2-5; D perhaps matches TRBD2 (5 bases). The J call may be mistaken, given a closer DNA end match to TRBJ2-7. In germline, CDR1 is SNHLY, CDR2 FYNNEI. The CDR3 runs 15 residues. For the CDR3, the DNA is TGTGCCAGCGGATTTAGCGTCGGTGACCCCTACGAGCAGTACTTC. Translation gives CASGFSVGDPYEQYF.

The chain is built from TRBV10-3 and TRBJ2-5, with 10 bases identical to TRBD1. Per germline, CDR1 ENHRY and CDR2 SYGVKD. V lost 5 bases, J lost 4 bases, and 4 bases stayed unmatched. This CDR3 region has 14 residues. Here the CDR3 reads CAISKTGGRETQYF. CDR3 in DNA: TGTGCCATCAGTAAGACAGGGGGCAGAGAGACCCAGTACTTC.

The chain carries TRBV15 and TRBJ2-5, with a tentative D call TRBD1 (5 bases). The V and J ends lost 2 bases and 9 bases respectively, with 13 bases between them. The CDR3 has 13 residues. The germline V gene has CDR1 LNHNV and CDR2 YYDKDF (reference sequence). Here the CDR3 DNA reads TGTGCCACCAGCAGATCAGAAACAGGTTCCCAGTACTTC. Encoded protein: CATSRSETGSQYF.

CDR3: CASSRSGTHYNSPLHF. The CDR3 region has the DNA TGTGCCAGCAGCCGAAGCGGGACTCACTATAATTCACCCCTCCACTTT. The chain combines TRBV14 with TRBJ1-6; a weak D match, TRBD1 (5 bases). The ends were cut back, 4 bases at V and 3 bases at J, with 13 bases in the middle. Germline V gene data show CDR1 as SGHDN and CDR2 as FVKESK. The CDR3 contains 16 residues.

This chain uses TRBV4-2 with TRBJ2-3; TRBD2 agrees at 8 bases. This CDR3 region has 19 residues. Germline CDR1 reads LGHNA; CDR2 reads YNFKEQ. V was clipped by 0 bases and J by 4 bases; unmatched bases: 15. CDR3 protein: CASSQDWNPLGGGADTQYF. The CDR3 DNA follows: TGTGCCAGCAGCCAAGATTGGAATCCTCTCGGGGGGGGTGCAGATACGCAGTATTTT.

The chain couples TRBV6-5 to TRBJ2-1, with unresolved D. The germline CDR1 and CDR2 sequences are MNHEY and SVGAGI. The V end was cut by 2 bases, the J end by 8 bases, with 4 bases between. There are 11 residues in the CDR3. This CDR3 reads CASSYGYEQFF. CDR3 nucleotide sequence: TGTGCCAGCAGTTACGGATATGAGCAGTTCTTC.

The J gene is TRBJ2-7, the V gene TRBV6-1; D may be TRBD1 (5 bases). Trimming pared 6 bases from V and 2 bases from J, leaving 14 bases between. CDR1 is MNHNS, CDR2 SASEGT, per germline. This CDR3 has 14 amino acids. DNA of the CDR3: TGTGCCAGCAGACAAGGGGCTATCACCTACGAGCAGTACTTC. The encoded protein is CASRQGAITYEQYF.

The chain combines TRBV18 with TRBJ2-1, with D possibly matching TRBD1 (6 bases). The CDR3 length is 14 residues. CDR1 KGHSH and CDR2 LQKENI come from the germline V gene. Trimming took 2 bases from V and 5 from J, leaving 10 bases between them. The CDR3 nucleotides read TGTGCCAGCTCACCAGACAGGCAAAACAATGAGCAGTTCTTC. It translates to CASSPDRQNNEQFF.

The chain links TRBV6-1 to TRBJ1-1, with D possibly being TRBD1 (5 bases). V dropped 6 bases and J dropped 6 bases, with 14 bases sitting between them. From germline, CDR1 is MNHNS and CDR2 SASEGT. The CDR3 contains 13 residues. CDR3 protein: CASRTVRSSEAFF. In DNA form, the CDR3 reads TGTGCCAGCAGGACAGTTCGAAGCTCTGAAGCTTTCTTT.

This chain connects TRBV4-1 to TRBJ1-2; D possibly corresponds to TRBD1 (5 bases). Germline V gene data show CDR1 as MGHRA and CDR2 as YSYEKL. V gave up 0 bases and J gave up 5 bases, with 13 bases separating them. This CDR3 region has 15 residues. CDR3 amino acids: CASSQDQTVVYGYTF. DNA of the CDR3: TGCGCCAGCAGCCAAGATCAGACAGTTGTATATGGCTACACCTTC.

In this sample, this clone turned up a few times. V usage is TRBV9 and J usage is TRBJ2-2; no firm D call. Germline-derived CDR1 and CDR2 are SGDLS and YYNGEE. V lost 0 bases, J lost 1 base, and 13 bases lay in between. This CDR3 spans 17 amino acids. As DNA, the CDR3 is TGTGCCAGCAGCGTAGGCAACGGCGGAGTGAACACCGGGGAGCTGTTTTTT. Translation gives CASSVGNGGVNTGELFF.

J is TRBJ2-2 and V is TRBV18; D possibly corresponds to TRBD1 (6 bases). Trimming took 1 base from V and 6 from J, leaving 9 bases between them. CDR3 length equals 14 residues. Germline CDR1 KGHSH, CDR2 LQKENI. CDR3 sequence reads: CASSPREGAGELFF. CDR3 DNA sequence: TGTGCCAGCTCACCACGTGAGGGGGCCGGGGAGCTGTTTTTT.

The J gene is TRBJ2-7, the V gene TRBV21-1. TRBV21-1 is an annotated pseudogene. The CDR3 sequence is 14 residues long. The CDR3 loop reads CASSKTGTSYEQYF. CDR3 DNA sequence: TGTGCCAGCAGCAAGACCGGGACCTCCTACGAGCAGTACTTC.

The chain uses TRBV5-6 and TRBJ1-4, with a weak D call TRBD1 (5 bases). Looked up from germline, CDR1 is SGHDT and CDR2 is YYEEEE. CDR3 length equals 16 residues. With 3 bases removed from V and 0 bases from J, the gap between germline ends came to 12 bases. The CDR3 protein is CASSSIQGSTNEKLFF. CDR3 bases: TGTGCCAGCAGCTCAATCCAGGGATCAACTAATGAAAAACTGTTTTTT.